These T cell receptor beta chains were read from a single sample in a study of neurological immune-mediated disorders. TCRdb redid the calling of the 5' RACE reads with MiXCR, one entry per CDR3 protein. The sample yields 69,000 or so distinct CDR3 sequences, 4.8% seen once. The sample was PBMCs. The origin of the receptors is a woman in her seventies with multiple sclerosis. Both conserved end residues are part of each CDR3. A D gene is named only where the DNA matches it firmly. Clone sizes are given selectively: once, few, many, or a class where the clone is expanded.

v_call: TRBV6-5
d_call: NA
j_call: TRBJ2-3
clone_size: many
cdr3_nt: TGTGCCAGCAGTTACGGGGAGCGTGGGGATACGCAGTATTTT
cdr3_aa: CASSYGERGDTQYF

v_call: TRBV6-5
d_call: NA
j_call: TRBJ1-1
clone_size: many
cdr3_nt: TGTGCCAGCAGCCAAACGAGGGGAGCCGGGAGCACTGAAGCTTTCTTT
cdr3_aa: CASSQTRGAGSTEAFF

v_call: TRBV6-5
d_call: NA
j_call: TRBJ1-5
clone_size: many
cdr3_nt: TGTGCCAGCAGGACTGACAAATCGCAGCCCCAGCATTTT
cdr3_aa: CASRTDKSQPQHF

v_call: TRBV5-1
d_call: NA
j_call: TRBJ2-7
clone_size: many
cdr3_nt: TGCGCCAGCAGCCGACCCGGACTGGCCCCCTACGAGCAGTACTTC
cdr3_aa: CASSRPGLAPYEQYF

v_call: TRBV7-2
d_call: TRBD2
j_call: TRBJ2-3
clone_size: many
cdr3_nt: TGTGCCAGCAGCCCTATAGGTAGCGGGTACACAGATACGCAGTATTTT
cdr3_aa: CASSPIGSGYTDTQYF

v_call: TRBV11-2
d_call: TRBD2
j_call: TRBJ2-3
clone_size: many
cdr3_nt: TGTGCCAGCAGCTTAGATCGTTCTAGCGGGAGGGCCAGGACAGATACGCAGTATTTT
cdr3_aa: CASSLDRSSGRARTDTQYF

v_call: TRBV21-1
d_call: NA
j_call: TRBJ2-4
clone_size: many
cdr3_nt: TGTGCCAGCAGCAAACCAAGTGTTAGCACCAAAAACATTCAGTACTTC
cdr3_aa: CASSKPSVSTKNIQYF

v_call: TRBV9
d_call: TRBD1
j_call: TRBJ2-7
clone_size: many
cdr3_nt: TGTGCCAGCAGCGCGGGACAGTCGTGGGGGCAGTACTTC
cdr3_aa: CASSAGQSWGQYF

v_call: TRBV29-1
d_call: NA
j_call: TRBJ2-3
clone_size: many
cdr3_nt: TGCAGCGTTGAATGGATCGGTGGAGGGAGCACCACGCAGTATTTT
cdr3_aa: CSVEWIGGGSTTQYF

v_call: TRBV9
d_call: NA
j_call: TRBJ2-4
clone_size: NA
cdr3_nt: TGTGCCAGCAGCGTAGGACGAGGGGGGCCAAACATTCAGTACTTC
cdr3_aa: CASSVGRGGPNIQYF

v_call: TRBV4-1
d_call: TRBD2
j_call: TRBJ2-1
clone_size: many
cdr3_nt: TGCGCCAGCAGCCAAGCCTCTAGCGGGAGAGTCTATGAGCAGTTCTTC
cdr3_aa: CASSQASSGRVYEQFF

v_call: TRBV4-2
d_call: NA
j_call: TRBJ2-7
clone_size: NA
cdr3_nt: TGTGACAGCAGCAAAGCTGGCTACGAGCAGTACTTC
cdr3_aa: CDSSKAGYEQYF

v_call: TRBV5-1
d_call: TRBD1
j_call: TRBJ1-5
clone_size: many
cdr3_nt: TGCGCCAGCAGCTTAGGGACAGCGGTCAATCAGCCCCAGCATTTT
cdr3_aa: CASSLGTAVNQPQHF

v_call: TRBV5-1
d_call: TRBD1
j_call: TRBJ1-3
clone_size: many
cdr3_nt: TGCGCCAGCAGCTTGTCGGGGACAGGGGCCCTCTCTGGAAACACCATATATTTT
cdr3_aa: CASSLSGTGALSGNTIYF

v_call: TRBV3-1
d_call: NA
j_call: TRBJ1-1
clone_size: many
cdr3_nt: TGTGCCAGCAGCCAAGTAAGCGGACAACACACTGAAGCTTTCTTT
cdr3_aa: CASSQVSGQHTEAFF

v_call: TRBV5-5
d_call: NA
j_call: TRBJ1-1
clone_size: NA
cdr3_nt: TGTGCCAGCAGCCCCATCTCCCATCCCCGAGCTTTCTTT
cdr3_aa: CASSPISHPRAFF

v_call: TRBV29-1
d_call: TRBD1
j_call: TRBJ2-6
clone_size: many
cdr3_nt: TGCAGCGTTAGGGACAGAAACTCTGGGGCCAACGTCCTGACTTTC
cdr3_aa: CSVRDRNSGANVLTF

v_call: TRBV12-3/TRBV12-4
d_call: TRBD2
j_call: TRBJ2-1
clone_size: many
cdr3_nt: TGTGCCAGCAGTCAACTAGCGGGAGGGCCCAATGAGCAGTTCTTC
cdr3_aa: CASSQLAGGPNEQFF

v_call: TRBV5-1
d_call: NA
j_call: TRBJ1-6
clone_size: many
cdr3_nt: TGCGCCAGCAGCTTGGCCTGGCAGGGTTATTCACCCCTCCACTTT
cdr3_aa: CASSLAWQGYSPLHF

v_call: TRBV5-1
d_call: TRBD1
j_call: TRBJ1-1
clone_size: many
cdr3_nt: TGCGCCAGTAAAACAGGGGACTTTCCTGAAGCTTTCTTT
cdr3_aa: CASKTGDFPEAFF

v_call: TRBV12-3/TRBV12-4
d_call: NA
j_call: TRBJ2-5
clone_size: many
cdr3_nt: TGTGCCAGCAGTTTTGGTGGAGAGACCCAGTACTTC
cdr3_aa: CASSFGGETQYF

v_call: TRBV6-2/TRBV6-3
d_call: TRBD1
j_call: TRBJ2-7
clone_size: few
cdr3_nt: TGTGCCAGCAGCCTCAGGGGGCTAGCGATCGAGCAGTACTTC
cdr3_aa: CASSLRGLAIEQYF

v_call: TRBV21-1
d_call: NA
j_call: TRBJ2-5
clone_size: NA
cdr3_nt: TGTGCCAGCAGCAGGGGACTAGCCGAAGAGACCCAGTACTTC
cdr3_aa: CASSRGLAEETQYF

v_call: TRBV5-1
d_call: NA
j_call: TRBJ2-6
clone_size: many
cdr3_nt: TGCGCCAGCAGCCAGACCGCGGAGGCCAACGTCCTGACTTTC
cdr3_aa: CASSQTAEANVLTF

v_call: TRBV5-1
d_call: TRBD1
j_call: TRBJ1-6
clone_size: many
cdr3_nt: TGCGCCAGCAGCTTGGACACAGGGGGGAATTCACCCCTCCACTTT
cdr3_aa: CASSLDTGGNSPLHF

v_call: TRBV5-5
d_call: TRBD1
j_call: TRBJ2-7
clone_size: many
cdr3_nt: TGTGCCAGCAGCTGGGGACAGGACTCCTACGAGCAGTACTTC
cdr3_aa: CASSWGQDSYEQYF

v_call: TRBV21-1
d_call: NA
j_call: TRBJ1-5
clone_size: many
cdr3_nt: TGTGCCAGCAGCATGAGCAGATTTTATAGCAATCAGCCCCAGCATTTT
cdr3_aa: CASSMSRFYSNQPQHF

v_call: TRBV7-6
d_call: NA
j_call: TRBJ1-2
clone_size: many
cdr3_nt: TGTGCCAGCAGCTTCACGGGGTATGGCTACACCTTC
cdr3_aa: CASSFTGYGYTF

v_call: TRBV18
d_call: TRBD1
j_call: TRBJ2-1
clone_size: NA
cdr3_nt: TGTGCCAGCTCACCATCCGGGGACAGGGTCAATGAGCAGTTCTTC
cdr3_aa: CASSPSGDRVNEQFF

v_call: TRBV13
d_call: NA
j_call: TRBJ1-5
clone_size: many
cdr3_nt: TGTGCCAGCAGCTTAGGAAGGGACACCGATCAGCCCCAGCATTTT
cdr3_aa: CASSLGRDTDQPQHF

v_call: TRBV3-1
d_call: TRBD2
j_call: TRBJ2-1
clone_size: many
cdr3_nt: TGTGCCAGCAGCCAAGAAGGGACTAATAAACAGCAGTTCTTC
cdr3_aa: CASSQEGTNKQQFF

v_call: TRBV27
d_call: NA
j_call: TRBJ2-3
clone_size: NA
cdr3_nt: TGTGCCGGCCAGTCCGCCATAGATACGCAGTATTTT
cdr3_aa: CAGQSAIDTQYF

v_call: TRBV20-1
d_call: NA
j_call: TRBJ1-2
clone_size: many
cdr3_nt: TGCAGTGCTCACGGGTCAGGCAAGTCGCCTAACTATGGCTACACCTTC
cdr3_aa: CSAHGSGKSPNYGYTF

v_call: TRBV5-1
d_call: TRBD1
j_call: TRBJ1-5
clone_size: many
cdr3_nt: TGCGCCAGCAGCCGACAGGGGGAACAGCCCCAGCATTTT
cdr3_aa: CASSRQGEQPQHF

v_call: TRBV6-6
d_call: TRBD1
j_call: TRBJ2-5
clone_size: few
cdr3_nt: TGTGCCAGCAGTTACACAGGGGGGAGTGAGACCCAGTACTTC
cdr3_aa: CASSYTGGSETQYF

v_call: TRBV24-1
d_call: TRBD1
j_call: TRBJ2-2
clone_size: many
cdr3_nt: TGTGCCACCAGTGACACCCGGGACAGGGGGAACACCGGGGAGCTGTTTTTT
cdr3_aa: CATSDTRDRGNTGELFF

v_call: TRBV20-1
d_call: NA
j_call: TRBJ1-2
clone_size: many
cdr3_nt: TGCAGTTCTTCAGTTGGGAGCTATGGCTACACCTTC
cdr3_aa: CSSSVGSYGYTF

v_call: TRBV7-2
d_call: NA
j_call: TRBJ1-1
clone_size: many
cdr3_nt: TGTGCCAGCACCTACTTAGCGCGAGCTTTCTTT
cdr3_aa: CASTYLARAFF

v_call: TRBV4-1
d_call: TRBD2
j_call: TRBJ2-5
clone_size: few
cdr3_nt: TGCGCCAGCAGCCAAGATAGGTCTTCAGCGGGAGGGCAAGAGACCCAGTACTTC
cdr3_aa: CASSQDRSSAGGQETQYF

v_call: TRBV29-1
d_call: NA
j_call: TRBJ2-1
clone_size: many
cdr3_nt: TGCAGCGTTGAGGGGTGGCTGGACAATGAGCAGTTCTTC
cdr3_aa: CSVEGWLDNEQFF

v_call: TRBV7-2
d_call: TRBD1
j_call: TRBJ2-7
clone_size: many
cdr3_nt: TGTGCCAGCAGCCCAAGGACAGGGGTAAGAGCAACCTACGAGCAGTACTTC
cdr3_aa: CASSPRTGVRATYEQYF

v_call: TRBV5-1
d_call: TRBD1
j_call: TRBJ1-1
clone_size: many
cdr3_nt: TGCGCCAGCAGCCAGGGGACAGATAGGGTCCGGACTGAAGCTTTCTTT
cdr3_aa: CASSQGTDRVRTEAFF

v_call: TRBV7-3
d_call: NA
j_call: TRBJ1-2
clone_size: many
cdr3_nt: TGTGCCAGCAGCCTATCCGGGACCGGGTATGGCTACACCTTC
cdr3_aa: CASSLSGTGYGYTF

v_call: TRBV12-3/TRBV12-4
d_call: NA
j_call: TRBJ1-2
clone_size: many
cdr3_nt: TGTGCCAGCAGGCAAGGGGTGAGCCGTGAGGGCAGTTATGGCTACACCTTC
cdr3_aa: CASRQGVSREGSYGYTF

v_call: TRBV4-3
d_call: TRBD1
j_call: TRBJ2-6
clone_size: many
cdr3_nt: TGCGCCAGCAGCCTGGGACAGGGGACCGGGGCCAACGTCCTGACTTTC
cdr3_aa: CASSLGQGTGANVLTF

v_call: TRBV30
d_call: NA
j_call: TRBJ2-3
clone_size: NA
cdr3_nt: TGTGCCTGGATGTCCCCCTACGGGGCCGATACGCAGTATTTT
cdr3_aa: CAWMSPYGADTQYF

v_call: TRBV5-1
d_call: NA
j_call: TRBJ2-7
clone_size: many
cdr3_nt: TGCGCCAGCAGCATGGGGGAAGCCTACGAGCAGTACTTC
cdr3_aa: CASSMGEAYEQYF

v_call: TRBV3-1
d_call: NA
j_call: TRBJ2-7
clone_size: few
cdr3_nt: TGTGCCAGCAGCCAAGAAGGACAAATGGGCTCCTACGAGCAGTACTTC
cdr3_aa: CASSQEGQMGSYEQYF

v_call: TRBV29-1
d_call: NA
j_call: TRBJ2-1
clone_size: many
cdr3_nt: TGCAGCGGCCGGACGATTGAGCAGTTCTTC
cdr3_aa: CSGRTIEQFF

v_call: TRBV9
d_call: TRBD2
j_call: TRBJ2-1
clone_size: many
cdr3_nt: TGTGCCAGCAGCTCGAATCCGGGACTAGCGGGAGAGAACAATGAGCAGTTCTTC
cdr3_aa: CASSSNPGLAGENNEQFF

v_call: TRBV20-1
d_call: TRBD2
j_call: TRBJ2-7
clone_size: many
cdr3_nt: TGCAGTGCAAAGACTAGCGGGAGGGAAATAGGCGAGCAGTACTTC
cdr3_aa: CSAKTSGREIGEQYF

v_call: TRBV3-1
d_call: NA
j_call: TRBJ2-2
clone_size: many
cdr3_nt: TGTGCCAGCAGCCCCGGGGACCCGCATGCCTTCACCGGGGAGCTGTTTTTT
cdr3_aa: CASSPGDPHAFTGELFF

v_call: TRBV9
d_call: NA
j_call: TRBJ1-2
clone_size: many
cdr3_nt: TGTGCCAGCAGCGTCCTTCCCAACTATGGCTACACCTTC
cdr3_aa: CASSVLPNYGYTF

v_call: TRBV20-1
d_call: TRBD2
j_call: TRBJ2-3
clone_size: many
cdr3_nt: TGCAGTGCTAGACCTGGGACTAGCGGAACCACGCAGTATTTT
cdr3_aa: CSARPGTSGTTQYF

v_call: TRBV4-1
d_call: TRBD2
j_call: TRBJ2-4
clone_size: few
cdr3_nt: TGCGCCAGCAGCCAAGATGAGGCGGGCCAAGGGAGGGTAAACATTCAGTACTTC
cdr3_aa: CASSQDEAGQGRVNIQYF

v_call: TRBV7-8
d_call: NA
j_call: TRBJ2-2
clone_size: NA
cdr3_nt: TGTGCCAGTAACCGTGGTTGGACAGAGAACACCGGGGAGCTGTTTTTT
cdr3_aa: CASNRGWTENTGELFF

v_call: TRBV25-1
d_call: NA
j_call: TRBJ1-1
clone_size: few
cdr3_nt: TGTGCCAGCCTCCCGAACAACAGGGTTTTTGACACTGAAGCTTTCTTT
cdr3_aa: CASLPNNRVFDTEAFF